This T cell receptor beta chain was sequenced in a study of shared clonotypes between healthy human individuals. The CDR3 covers 16 residues. V lost 6 bases and J lost 4; bases outside the gene matches: 11. CDR1 KGHSH and CDR2 LQKENI come from the germline V gene. The protocol was immunoSEQ multiplex PCR, while the TCRdb copy is restricted to in-frame clones and leaves out a portion. Among under 850,000 clones listed, around 77% were seen once. The sample comprised memory CD4+ T cells sorted from blood. Subset in this sample: CD45RA-negative fraction. This rearrangement joins TRBV18 to TRBJ2-5, with 10 bases lining up with TRBD1. The clonotype originates from a woman between 25 and 40 years old in good health. The DNA of the CDR3 is TGTGCCAGCTCGACATCTGTGGACAGGGGGTTAGAGACCCAGTACTTC. It codes for CASSTSVDRGLETQYF.